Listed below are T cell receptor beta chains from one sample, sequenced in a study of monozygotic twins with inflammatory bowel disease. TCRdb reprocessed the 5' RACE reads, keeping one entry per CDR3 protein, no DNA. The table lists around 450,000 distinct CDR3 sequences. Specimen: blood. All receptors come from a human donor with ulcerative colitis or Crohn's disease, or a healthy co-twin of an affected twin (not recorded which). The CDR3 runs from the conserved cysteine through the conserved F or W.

CASSNPGVKDEQYF | TRBJ2-7 | 14 | TRBV19
CASSPGEWGNIQYF | TRBJ2-4 | 14 | TRBV7-2
CASSPPPRQGDGYTF | TRBJ1-2 | 15 | TRBV7-2
CSVGEQGSEQFF | TRBJ2-1 | 12 | TRBV29-1
CASSLGGQALDYGYTF | TRBJ1-2 | 16 | TRBV5-1
CASSPGYLAGGVDTQYF | TRBJ2-3 | 17 | TRBV7-2
CASSQEQFYGYTF | TRBJ1-2 | 13 | TRBV3-1
CATSSRGSSYNEQFF | TRBJ2-1 | 15 | TRBV15
CASSLAERGASYEQYF | TRBJ2-7 | 16 | TRBV5-1
CASSPGQGAPNQPQHF | TRBJ1-5 | 16 | TRBV7-2